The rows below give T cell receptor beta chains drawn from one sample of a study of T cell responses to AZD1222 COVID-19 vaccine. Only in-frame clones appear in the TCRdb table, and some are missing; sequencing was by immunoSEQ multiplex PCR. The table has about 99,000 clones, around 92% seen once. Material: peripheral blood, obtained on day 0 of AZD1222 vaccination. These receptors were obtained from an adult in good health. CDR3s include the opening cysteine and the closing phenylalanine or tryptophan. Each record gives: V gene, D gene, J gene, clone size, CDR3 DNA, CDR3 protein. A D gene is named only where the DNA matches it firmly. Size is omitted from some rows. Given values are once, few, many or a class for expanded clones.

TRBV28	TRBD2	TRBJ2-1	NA	TGTGCCAGCAGTTCTTCTAGCGGCCTAATTTACAATGAGCAGTTCTTC	CASSSSSGLIYNEQFF
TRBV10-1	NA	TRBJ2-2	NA	TGCGCCAGCAGGGGGTTATCGGGGAAAGAGACCGGGGAGCTGTTTTTT	CASRGLSGKETGELFF
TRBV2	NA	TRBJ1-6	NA	TGTGCCAGCAGTTCACAAGGGACAAATTCACCCCTCCACTTT	CASSSQGTNSPLHF
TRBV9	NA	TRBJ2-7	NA	TGTGCCAGCAGCGCCTCCGGGACTCCAAGTGCGTACGAGCAGTACTTC	CASSASGTPSAYEQYF
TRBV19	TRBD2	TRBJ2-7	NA	TGTGCCAGTAGTCCAAGGACTAGCGGCTACGAGCAGTACTTC	CASSPRTSGYEQYF
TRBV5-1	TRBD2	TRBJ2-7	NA	TGCGCCAGCAGCTGGACGGCTAGCGGCCCCTCCTACGAGCAGTACTTC	CASSWTASGPSYEQYF
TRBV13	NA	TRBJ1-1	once	TGTGCCAGCAGCTTAGACAGGGCTTCTGAAGCTTTCTTT	CASSLDRASEAFF
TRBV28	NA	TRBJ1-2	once	TGTGCCAGCAGCTCACCGGGGGGGCGGGGCTATGGCTACACCTTC	CASSSPGGRGYGYTF
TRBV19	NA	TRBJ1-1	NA	TGTGCCAGTAGTATAGTCACGGGAAACACTGAAGCTTTCTTT	CASSIVTGNTEAFF
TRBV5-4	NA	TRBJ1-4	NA	TGTGCCAGCAGCTTGGGGGGGGCAACTAATGAAAAACTGTTTTTT	CASSLGGATNEKLFF
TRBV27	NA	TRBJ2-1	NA	TGTGCCAGCAGGTTCAGGGAAATGAGAGAGCAGTTCTTC	CASRFREMREQFF
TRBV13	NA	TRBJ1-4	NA	TGTGCCAGCAGCTTTTTTGCGGAGTTTAGAAAACTGTTTTTT	CASSFFAEFRKLFF
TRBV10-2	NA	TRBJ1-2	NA	TGCGCCAGCAGCGAATCCTCCGGGACCCTTTATGGCTACACCTTC	CASSESSGTLYGYTF
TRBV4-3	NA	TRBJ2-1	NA	TGCGCCAGCAGCCTACGGGAGTCCCCCTACAATGAGCAGTTCTTC	CASSLRESPYNEQFF
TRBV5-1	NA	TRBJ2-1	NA	TGCGCCAGCAAAGACCAGGCAGCGATCAATGAGCAGTTCTTC	CASKDQAAINEQFF
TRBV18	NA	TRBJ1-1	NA	TGTGCCAGCTCACGAGAATCCATGAACACTGAAGCTTTCTTT	CASSRESMNTEAFF
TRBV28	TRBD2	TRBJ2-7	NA	TGTGCCAGCAAGGCGGGAGTTGCGCCCTACGAGCAGTACTTC	CASKAGVAPYEQYF
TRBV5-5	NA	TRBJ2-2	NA	TGTGCCAGCAGCTTCCCCCACACCGGGGAGCTGTTTTTT	CASSFPHTGELFF
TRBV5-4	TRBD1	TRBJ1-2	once	TGTGCCAGCAACTCTGGGGGACAGGGATCGTATGGCTACACCTTC	CASNSGGQGSYGYTF
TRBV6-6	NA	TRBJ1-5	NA	TGTGCCAGCAGTGGACCCCCGGGGCCACTAAATCAGCCCCAGCATTTT	CASSGPPGPLNQPQHF
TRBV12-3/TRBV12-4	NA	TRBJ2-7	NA	TGTGCCAGCAGTCGGCAAGTCGCCTACGAGCAGTACTTC	CASSRQVAYEQYF
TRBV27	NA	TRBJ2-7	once	TGTGCCAGCAGAACGGGACGGGCCTCCTACGAGCAGTACTTC	CASRTGRASYEQYF
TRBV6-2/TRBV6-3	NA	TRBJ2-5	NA	TGTGCCAGCAGCGGCGCGGGGGCCTCCGAGGAGACCCAGTACTTC	CASSGAGASEETQYF
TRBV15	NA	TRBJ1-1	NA	TGTGCCACCAGCAGTAGAATCTACACTGAAGCTTTCTTT	CATSSRIYTEAFF
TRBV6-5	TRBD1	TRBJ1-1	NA	TGTGCCAGCACCTTACAGGGGGCTGACACTGAAGCTTTCTTT	CASTLQGADTEAFF
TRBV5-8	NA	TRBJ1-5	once	TGTGCCAGCAGCTTGAGGTGGGAAAGGGCGGGAGGGCCCCAGCATTTT	CASSLRWERAGGPQHF
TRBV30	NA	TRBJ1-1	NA	TGTGCCTGGAGTCCTCGGCTACAGTTGAAAGCTTTCTTT	CAWSPRLQLKAFF
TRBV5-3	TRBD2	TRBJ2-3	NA	TGTGCCAGAAGCTCAAAAAGCGTACTAGCGGGAGGCACAGATACGCAGTATTTT	CARSSKSVLAGGTDTQYF
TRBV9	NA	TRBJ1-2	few	TGTGCCAGCAGCCTCGGGGGCTCTGATGGCTACACCTTC	CASSLGGSDGYTF
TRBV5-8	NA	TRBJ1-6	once	TGTGCCAGCAGCTCGAGAGCAACGACGGGAGGGGGACTAAATTCACCCCTCCACTTT	CASSSRATTGGGLNSPLHF
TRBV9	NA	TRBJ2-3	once	TGTGCCAGCAGCGTAGCCCTGTACAGCACAGATACGCAGTATTTT	CASSVALYSTDTQYF
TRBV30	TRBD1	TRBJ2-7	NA	TGTGCCACCACCCCCGGGACAGGGTATTTTCAAGGGCAGTACTTC	CATTPGTGYFQGQYF
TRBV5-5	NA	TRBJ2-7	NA	TGTGCCAGCAGCCAGACGTTAAGACAGAGCTCCTACGAGCAGTACTTC	CASSQTLRQSSYEQYF
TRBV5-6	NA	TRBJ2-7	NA	TGTGCCAGCAGCTTCGGGGAATCCTACGAGCAGTACTTC	CASSFGESYEQYF
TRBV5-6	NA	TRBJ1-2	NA	TGTGCCAGCAAGACAGCTGTCCTGGGCTATGGCTACACCTTC	CASKTAVLGYGYTF
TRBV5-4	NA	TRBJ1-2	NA	TGTGCCAGCAGCTTTGGGGCAGGGTATGGCTACACCTTC	CASSFGAGYGYTF
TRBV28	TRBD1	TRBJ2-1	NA	TGTGCCAGCAGTTCAACTCTGGGACAGGGGGCGCGTTACAATGAGCAGTTCTTC	CASSSTLGQGARYNEQFF
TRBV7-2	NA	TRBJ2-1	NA	TGTGCCAGCAGCGCCCTAGGGGGAATGGAGCAGTTCTTC	CASSALGGMEQFF
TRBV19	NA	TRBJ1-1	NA	TGTGCCAGTAGTATACAACAGTTTGGCACTGAAGCTTTCTTT	CASSIQQFGTEAFF
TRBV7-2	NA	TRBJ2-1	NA	TGTGCCAGCAGCTTAGAAGGGACAATCTCCAACAATGAGCAGTTCTTC	CASSLEGTISNNEQFF
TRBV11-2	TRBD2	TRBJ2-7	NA	TGTGCCAGCAGTTGGACTAGCGTCGGCGAGCAGTACTTC	CASSWTSVGEQYF
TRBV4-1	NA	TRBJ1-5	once	TGCGCCAGCAGCCAAGATTACGGGTTCCAGCCCCAGCATTTT	CASSQDYGFQPQHF
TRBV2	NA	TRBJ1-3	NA	TGTGCCAGCAGTGTGGGCCGACAGCTACCAGGAAACACCATATATTTT	CASSVGRQLPGNTIYF
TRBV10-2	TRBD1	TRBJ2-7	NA	TGCGCCAGCGGACCGGGACAGGGGGCTAACGAGCAGTACTTC	CASGPGQGANEQYF
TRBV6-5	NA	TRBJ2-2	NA	TGTGCCAGCCAACCCTCACTAGTGGACACCGGGGAGCTGTTTTTT	CASQPSLVDTGELFF